These 10 T cell receptor beta chains came from one sample sequenced in a study of blood T cell repertoires in COVID-19. Using immunoSEQ multiplex PCR, the repertoire was profiled, and TCRdb retains in-frame clones only, with some absent. This table holds roughly 74,000 clones, about 91% found once. The specimen was peripheral blood. All receptors derive from a woman aged 80 or over with active or convalescent COVID-19.

The V call is TRBV5-5, the J call TRBJ1-1; weak D call: TRBD1 (5 bases). Deletions cut 2 bases from V and 4 bases from J, with 18 bases between. The length of the CDR3 is 16 residues. CDR1 SGHKS and CDR2 YYEKEE come from the germline V gene (reference sequence). The CDR3 is CASSFLQGGLSTEAFF. The CDR3 DNA reads TGTGCCAGCAGCTTTCTCCAGGGTGGGCTGAGCACTGAAGCTTTCTTT.

J is TRBJ2-5 and V is TRBV11-3, with 8 bases identical to TRBD1. From germline, CDR1 is SGHNT and CDR2 YENEEA. V lost 5 bases and J lost 5; bases outside the gene matches: 7. The CDR3 is made up of 14 amino acids. Here the CDR3 reads CASSGWTGSETQYF. CDR3 bases: TGTGCCAGCAGCGGATGGACAGGGTCGGAGACCCAGTACTTC.

The rearrangement uses TRBV3-1 (or the pseudogene TRBV3-2) and TRBJ1-2; 8 bases align to TRBD1. The germline CDR1 and CDR2 sequences are LGHDT and YNNKEL (reference sequence). CDR3 length: 14 residues. Trimming cost V 4 bases and J 4 bases; bases outside gene matches: 5. Here the CDR3 DNA reads TGTGCCAGCAGCCGTGGACAGGGCGGCTATGGCTACACCTTC. Protein: CASSRGQGGYGYTF.

This clone showed up just once. J is TRBJ2-1 and V is TRBV19; D ambiguous. Trimming shortened V by 4 bases and J by 11 bases, and 12 bases separated the two germline ends. The CDR3 has 12 amino acids. Germline assignment: CDR1 LNHDA and CDR2 SQIVND (reference sequence). As DNA, the CDR3 is TGTGCCAGTAGTACCCTCTTGGGCCAGCAGTTCTTC. Translating it yields CASSTLLGQQFF.

The V call is TRBV3-1 (or the pseudogene TRBV3-2), the J call TRBJ2-3; perhaps TRBD2 as D (5 bases). There are 13 residues in the CDR3. CDR1 and CDR2 from the germline V gene are LGHDT and YNNKEL (reference sequence). V was shortened by 0 bases and J by 6 bases, with 7 bases between the two germline ends. CDR3 loop: CASSQDSGDTQYF. The CDR3 DNA is TGTGCCAGCAGCCAAGACAGCGGCGATACGCAGTATTTT.

The chain couples TRBV5-4 to TRBJ2-5; D is possibly TRBD1 (6 bases). Germline CDR1 reads SGHNT; CDR2 reads YYREEE (reference sequence). V dropped 0 bases and J dropped 5 bases, with 11 bases sitting between them. This CDR3 region has 14 residues. The CDR3 nucleotides are TGTGCCAGCAGCTTGGTGGCAGGGGCCGAGACCCAGTACTTC. As protein: CASSLVAGAETQYF.

The gene calls are TRBV18 and TRBJ2-7, with a weak D call TRBD2 (7 bases). This CDR3 region has 14 residues. Trimming took 2 bases from V and 2 from J, leaving 10 bases between them. From germline, CDR1 is KGHSH and CDR2 LQKENI. The CDR3 protein is CASSPGGGAYEQYF. The DNA of the CDR3 is TGTGCCAGCTCACCAGGAGGGGGGGCCTACGAGCAGTACTTC.

The rearrangement joins TRBV19 to TRBJ1-1, with D uncertain. This CDR3 comprises 14 residues. V lost 1 base and J 6 bases, leaving 12 bases between the germline ends. Germline V lookup: CDR1 LNHDA, CDR2 SQIVND (reference sequence). DNA for the CDR3: TGTGCCAGTAGTATAGCGGAGGGTTCGGCTGAAGCTTTCTTT. Encoded protein: CASSIAEGSAEAFF. The variable domain in full, with the rest retrieved from reference TRBV19 and TRBJ1-1, is DGGITQSPKYLFRKEGQNVTLSCEQNLNHDAMYWYRQDPGQGLRLIYYSQIVNDFQKGDIAEGYSVSREKKESFPLTVTSAQKNPTAFYLCASSIAEGSAEAFFGQGTRLTVV.

The chain combines TRBV5-1 with TRBJ2-5; D may be TRBD1 (5 bases). The CDR3 is 14 residues long. Germline V gene lookup returns CDR1 SGHRS and CDR2 YFSETQ. V gave up 4 bases and J gave up 2 bases, with 12 bases separating them. CDR3 loop: CASSGVGQQETQYF. The CDR3 DNA is TGCGCCAGCAGCGGGGTGGGGCAGCAAGAGACCCAGTACTTC.

This clone was found once. The V gene is TRBV10-2, the J gene TRBJ1-1; D ambiguous. This CDR3 has 11 amino acids. Per the germline V gene, CDR1 is WSHSY and CDR2 is SAAADI. V was cut by 3 bases and J by 6 bases, with 5 bases left in between. The CDR3: CASSDVAEAFF. The CDR3 DNA follows: TGCGCCAGCAGTGACGTCGCTGAAGCTTTCTTT.